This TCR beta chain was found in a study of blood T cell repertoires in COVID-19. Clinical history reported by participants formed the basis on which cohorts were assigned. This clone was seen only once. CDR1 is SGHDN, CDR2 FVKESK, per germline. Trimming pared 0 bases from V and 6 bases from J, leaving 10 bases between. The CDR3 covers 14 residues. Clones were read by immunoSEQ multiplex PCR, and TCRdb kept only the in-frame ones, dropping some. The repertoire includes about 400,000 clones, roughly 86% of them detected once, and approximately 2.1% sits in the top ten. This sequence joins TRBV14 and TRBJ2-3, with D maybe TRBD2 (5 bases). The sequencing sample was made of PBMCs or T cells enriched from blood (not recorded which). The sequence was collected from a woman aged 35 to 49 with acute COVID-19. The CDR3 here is CASSQERRWDTQYF. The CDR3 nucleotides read TGTGCCAGCAGCCAAGAGCGGAGGTGGGATACGCAGTATTTT.